A single sample gave rise to the 28 T cell receptor beta chains below, sequenced in a study of OX40 agonist ivuxolimab in advanced cancers. Produced via immunoSEQ multiplex PCR; TCRdb's table is partial and in-frame only. Of some 48,000 clones in the sample, approximately 80% were seen once. The sequenced sample was CD4+ or CD8+ T cells sorted from blood, obtained in a trial of the OX40 agonist ivuxolimab. Source of these receptors: an adult with an advanced solid tumor such as melanoma, head and neck, liver or kidney cancer.

The chain joins TRBV27 to TRBJ2-1; 8 bases fit TRBD2. Losses at the gene ends were 8 bases for V and 2 bases for J; bases not matched to a gene: 8. The CDR3 runs 15 residues. Germline lookup yields CDR1 MNHEY and CDR2 SMNVEV (reference sequence). CDR3 bases: TGTGCCAGCCAATCGGCGGGAGGAGCCTACAATGAGCAGTTCTTC. The encoded protein is CASQSAGGAYNEQFF.

The rearrangement uses TRBV4-3 and TRBJ2-7; TRBD1 matches at 7 bases. The junction had 12 bases not matched to a gene; V was cut back by 0 bases and J by 7 bases. Per the germline V gene, CDR1 is LGHNA and CDR2 is YSLEER. CDR3 length: 16 amino acids. CDR3 nucleotides: TGCGCCAGCAGCCAAGATAGGGACAGTTGGAGTCGAGAGCAGTACTTC. Its protein is CASSQDRDSWSREQYF.

V is TRBV28 and J is TRBJ2-1; TRBD2 matches 7 bases. The germline V gene encodes CDR1 MDHEN and CDR2 SYDVKM. The length of the CDR3 is 16 residues. The ends lost 3 bases at V and 2 bases at J; junction bases unmatched: 7. The CDR3 nucleotides read TGTGCCAGCAGTTTTGAGGTGCGGGAGACCTACAATGAGCAGTTCTTC. Protein sequence: CASSFEVRETYNEQFF.

The V call is TRBV5-4, the J call TRBJ2-7; D remains ambiguous. Between the trimmed V and J ends, which lost 0 bases and 5 bases, there was a span of 9 bases. CDR3 length equals 13 residues. Germline assignment: CDR1 SGHNT and CDR2 YYREEE (reference sequence). CDR3 in amino acids: CASSLAAVNEQYF. The DNA of the CDR3 is TGTGCCAGCAGCTTGGCCGCAGTGAACGAGCAGTACTTC.

The chain combines TRBV6-5 with TRBJ2-2; tentative D call: TRBD1 (6 bases). The CDR3 is 15 amino acids. The V and J ends lost 0 bases and 5 bases respectively, with 10 bases between them. Germline V gene lookup returns CDR1 MNHEY and CDR2 SVGAGI. The CDR3 sequence: CASSYSGTMTGELFF. CDR3 in DNA: TGTGCCAGCAGTTACTCTGGGACAATGACCGGGGAGCTGTTTTTT.

The CDR3 is CAWGQNEKLFF. The CDR3 nucleotides read TGCGCCTGGGGGCAGAATGAAAAACTGTTTTTT. The chain has TRBV10-1 and TRBJ1-4; tentatively, D is TRBD1 (6 bases). V lost 11 bases and J 5 bases, leaving 9 bases between the germline ends. Germline V gene lookup returns CDR1 WNHNN and CDR2 SYGVQD (reference sequence). This CDR3 region has 11 residues.

V usage is TRBV9 and J usage is TRBJ2-2; the D gene could be TRBD1 or TRBD2 (5 bases each). The CDR3 has 19 residues. The V and J ends lost 3 bases and 0 bases respectively, with 21 bases between them. Germline CDR1 is SGDLS and CDR2 is YYNGEE. In nucleotides, the CDR3 is TGTGCCAGCAGCGGCGAGGGGTCGGAGATAAACCCGAACACCGGGGAGCTGTTTTTT. Translating it yields CASSGEGSEINPNTGELFF.

This clone was detected once. The genes are TRBV7-8 and TRBJ2-7; 9 bases map to TRBD2. V trimming: 2 bases; J trimming: 3 bases; junction bases outside the gene matches: 2. The germline gives CDR1 SGHVS, CDR2 FQNEAQ. The CDR3 spans 14 residues. The CDR3 is CASSLPAGGYEQYF. In DNA form, the CDR3 reads TGTGCCAGCAGCTTACCAGCGGGGGGCTACGAGCAGTACTTC.

This clone showed up just a few times. The J gene is TRBJ2-2, the V gene TRBV7-7, with D possibly matching TRBD2 (5 bases). The CDR3 extends over 14 amino acids. The V gene lost 3 bases and the J gene lost 5 bases, with 10 bases spanning the gap. From germline, CDR1 is SSHAT and CDR2 FNYEAQ (reference sequence). The CDR3 sequence: CASSFDLATGELFF. CDR3 DNA: TGTGCCAGCAGCTTCGACTTAGCGACCGGGGAGCTGTTTTTT.

This chain connects TRBV10-3 to TRBJ1-1; 9 bases are shared with TRBD1. The CDR3 covers 16 residues. Per the germline V gene, CDR1 is ENHRY and CDR2 is SYGVKD. The V and J ends lost 3 bases and 4 bases, in that order; junction bases with no gene match: 9. The CDR3 here is CAISEQGAGGFTEAFF. DNA for the CDR3: TGTGCCATCAGTGAACAGGGGGCTGGGGGTTTCACTGAAGCTTTCTTT.

The chain has TRBV4-3 and TRBJ2-7; no definite D call. Per germline, CDR1 LGHNA and CDR2 YSLEER. This CDR3 contains 13 residues. V was pared by 4 bases and J by 5 bases, with 12 bases between. The CDR3 loop is CASSPSGEDEQYF. Here the CDR3 DNA reads TGCGCCAGCAGCCCCTCCGGAGAAGACGAGCAGTACTTC.

The genes are TRBV15 and TRBJ2-2, with 15 nucleotides matching TRBD2. CDR1 is LNHNV and CDR2 is YYDKDF in the germline V gene (reference sequence). The ends lost 1 base at V and 7 bases at J; junction bases unmatched: 4. CDR3 length: 17 residues. The CDR3 coding sequence is TGTGCCACCAGCAGAGTAGGGGGACTAGCGGGAGGCGGGGAGCTGTTTTTT. Translating it yields CATSRVGGLAGGGELFF.

The chain links TRBV2 to TRBJ2-1, with D tentatively TRBD1 (6 bases). Trimming stripped 8 bases from V and 5 bases from J, with 13 bases between. Germline V gene lookup returns CDR1 SNHLY and CDR2 FYNNEI. The CDR3 is 13 amino acids. The CDR3 spells CASLRGSNNEQFF. The CDR3 DNA follows: TGTGCCAGCCTGAGGGGGTCCAACAATGAGCAGTTCTTC.

To note about this clone: Germline and junction disagree at one end, which may indicate a read error. The V call is TRBV6-4, the J call TRBJ2-1; TRBD2 matches 10 bases. The CDR3 spans 15 residues. Germline V gives CDR1 MRHNA, CDR2 SNTAGT. The CDR3 bases are TGTGCCAGCAGTTACTCACTAGCGGGATCCAATGAGCAGTTCTTC. Residues: CASSYSLAGSNEQFF.

V gene TRBV5-1 combines with J gene TRBJ2-7; D is unresolved. The germline V gene encodes CDR1 SGHRS and CDR2 YFSETQ. The ends were cut back, 3 bases at V and 0 bases at J, with 4 bases in the middle. The CDR3 covers 12 residues. The CDR3 protein is CASSSTSYEQYF. The CDR3 DNA follows: TGCGCCAGCAGCTCTACCTCCTACGAGCAGTACTTC.

The J gene is TRBJ2-5, the V gene TRBV30; 15 positions match TRBD2. Germline values: CDR1 GTSNPN, CDR2 SVGIG (reference sequence). V trimming: 4 bases; J trimming: 4 bases; junction bases outside the gene matches: 7. CDR3 length: 16 amino acids. Here the CDR3 DNA reads TGTGCCTGGACCGTAAGGACTAGCGGGGGGGCAGAGACCCAGTACTTC. Its translation is CAWTVRTSGGAETQYF.

The chain employs TRBV28 and TRBJ1-2, with D hard to call. The CDR3 runs 14 residues. Germline V gene sequence: CDR1 MDHEN, CDR2 SYDVKM. The V gene lost 6 bases and the J gene lost 2 bases, with 13 bases spanning the gap. The CDR3 DNA reads as TGTGCCAGCAGGCCCAGCGGCCTCAACTATGGCTACACCTTC. Amino acid sequence: CASRPSGLNYGYTF.

The V call is TRBV7-9, the J call TRBJ2-7; D gene ambiguous. Deletions cut 5 bases from V and 5 bases from J, with 13 bases between. The CDR3 is 13 residues long. Germline CDR1 is SEHNR and CDR2 is FQNEAQ (reference sequence). In DNA form, the CDR3 reads TGTGCCAGCAGCACGCTTGGCGAGGACGAGCAGTACTTC. Translated, it gives CASSTLGEDEQYF. Based on the CDR3 plus reference TRBV7-9 and TRBJ2-7, the full variable domain is DTGVSQNPRHKITKRGQNVTFRCDPISEHNRLYWYRQTLGQGPEFLTYFQNEAQLEKSRLLSDRFSAERPKGSFSTLEIQRTEQGDSAMYLCASSTLGEDEQYFGPGTRLTVT.

This rearrangement joins TRBV28 to TRBJ2-1; D gene unclear. This CDR3 comprises 14 residues. Per germline, CDR1 MDHEN and CDR2 SYDVKM. The V end was cut by 3 bases, the J end by 0 bases, with 6 bases between. The CDR3 here is CASSLVSSYNEQFF. CDR3 bases: TGTGCCAGCAGTTTGGTAAGCTCCTACAATGAGCAGTTCTTC. The full variable domain, with the rest looked up from reference TRBV28 and TRBJ2-1, is DVKVTQSSRYLVKRTGEKVFLECVQDMDHENMFWYRQDPGLGLRLIYFSYDVKMKEKGDIPEGYSVSREKKERFSLILESASTNQTSMYLCASSLVSSYNEQFFGPGTRLTVL.

This chain connects TRBV7-9 to TRBJ1-5; D is possibly TRBD1 (5 bases). The CDR3 contains 13 residues. Germline CDR1 and CDR2: SEHNR and FQNEAQ (reference sequence). Deletions cut 5 bases from V and 5 bases from J, with 10 bases between. The CDR3 bases are TGTGCCAGCAGCCTTGGGGCTGATCAGCCCCAGCATTTT. Its protein product is CASSLGADQPQHF.

This sequence joins TRBV5-6 and TRBJ2-3; D not resolved. Trimming took 0 bases from V and 7 from J, leaving 12 bases between them. This CDR3 comprises 14 residues. Germline loops: CDR1 SGHDT, CDR2 YYEEEE. CDR3 nucleotide sequence: TGTGCCAGCAGCTTGGAAGGCCCCCGTCATACGCAGTATTTT. Translated, it gives CASSLEGPRHTQYF.

V gene TRBV6-1 combines with J gene TRBJ1-1, with D perhaps matching TRBD1 (5 bases). Trimming pared 8 bases from V and 1 base from J, leaving 17 bases between. The length of the CDR3 is 15 residues. In germline, CDR1 is MNHNS, CDR2 SASEGT. For the CDR3, the DNA is TGTGCCAGCTCCTGGAGGGGTGTGGAGAACACTGAAGCTTTCTTT. This translates into CASSWRGVENTEAFF.

The chain links TRBV7-9 to TRBJ2-3; the D is unclear. The germline gives CDR1 SEHNR, CDR2 FQNEAQ (reference sequence). The CDR3 runs to 14 residues. V dropped 1 base and J dropped 2 bases, with 7 bases sitting between them. CDR3 DNA sequence: TGTGCCAGCAGCTTAGTGGGCTCCACAGATACGCAGTATTTT. This codes for CASSLVGSTDTQYF.

V and J are TRBV5-4 and TRBJ1-1, with TRBD1 as a possible D gene (6 bases). The CDR3 totals 13 residues. V was pared by 4 bases and J by 7 bases, with 14 bases between. Germline V CDR1 and CDR2: SGHNT, YYREEE (reference sequence). The CDR3 bases are TGTGCCAGCAGCCCTCAAGGGACACTTGAAGCTTTCTTT. This sequence encodes CASSPQGTLEAFF.

The rearrangement uses TRBV28 and TRBJ2-1, with TRBD2 identical over 12 bases. Germline CDR1 reads MDHEN; CDR2 reads SYDVKM. V lost 2 bases and J lost 3; bases outside the gene matches: 11. The CDR3 extends over 19 amino acids. The CDR3 sequence is CASSLPEDGTSGHYNEQFF. CDR3 coding DNA: TGTGCCAGCAGTTTACCCGAGGACGGGACTAGCGGGCACTACAATGAGCAGTTCTTC.

The chain combines TRBV6-4 with TRBJ2-2; D is unclear. V dropped 7 bases and J dropped 8 bases, with 11 bases sitting between them. This CDR3 contains 12 residues. Looked up from germline, CDR1 is MRHNA and CDR2 is SNTAGT. CDR3 nucleotide sequence: TGTGCCAGCAATCTTGGAGATGGGGAGCTGTTTTTT. Translated: CASNLGDGELFF.

This clone is a singleton in its sample. The chain employs TRBV7-9 and TRBJ2-1, with D perhaps assigned TRBD1 or TRBD2 (6 bases each). Trimming removed 1 base from V and 10 bases from J, with 11 bases in between. Germline CDR1 is SEHNR and CDR2 is FQNEAQ (reference sequence). This CDR3 region has 13 residues. CDR3 in amino acids: CASSLGGAVEQFF. In DNA, the CDR3 is TGTGCCAGCAGCTTAGGGGGGGCCGTGGAGCAGTTCTTC.

Regarding this clone: The identical CDR3 is also encoded by other nucleotide sequences in the sample. The chain has TRBV5-1 and TRBJ2-1; 10 nucleotides line up with TRBD2. CDR3 length: 14 amino acids. The junction had 0 bases not matched to a gene; V was cut back by 3 bases and J by 3 bases. In germline, CDR1 is SGHRS, CDR2 YFSETQ. CDR3 amino acids: CASSSSGGYNEQFF. As DNA, the CDR3 is TGCGCCAGCAGCTCTAGCGGGGGCTACAATGAGCAGTTCTTC. The full variable domain, with the rest looked up from reference TRBV5-1 and TRBJ2-1, is KAGVTQTPRYLIKTRGQQVTLSCSPISGHRSVSWYQQTPGQGLQFLFEYFSETQRNKGNFPGRFSGRQFSNSRSEMNVSTLELGDSALYLCASSSSGGYNEQFFGPGTRLTVL.